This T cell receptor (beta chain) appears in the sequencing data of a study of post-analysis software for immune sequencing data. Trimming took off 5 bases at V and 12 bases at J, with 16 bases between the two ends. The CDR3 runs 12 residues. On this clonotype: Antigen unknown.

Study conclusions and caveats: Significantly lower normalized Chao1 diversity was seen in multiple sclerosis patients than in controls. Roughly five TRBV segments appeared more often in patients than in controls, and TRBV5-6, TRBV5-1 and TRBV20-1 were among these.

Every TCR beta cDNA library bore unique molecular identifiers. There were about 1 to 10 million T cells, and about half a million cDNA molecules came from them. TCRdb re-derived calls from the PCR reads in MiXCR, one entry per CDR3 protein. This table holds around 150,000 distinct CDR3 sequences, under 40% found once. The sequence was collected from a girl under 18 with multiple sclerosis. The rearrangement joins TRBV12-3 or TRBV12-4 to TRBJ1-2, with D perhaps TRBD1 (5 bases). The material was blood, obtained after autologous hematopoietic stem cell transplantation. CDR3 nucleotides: TGTGCCAGCAGTCCCGGGACGGACGCCAACACCTTC. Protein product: CASSPGTDANTF.